The sample holds many counts of the clone carrying this T cell receptor (beta chain). The data were taken from a study of T cells in Graves' hyperthyroidism and ophthalmopathy. Researchers amplified the TCR beta CDR3 regions from RNA transcripts. The TCR CDR3 first-round RT-PCR relied on the HTBI primer set. A single record per CDR3 protein comes from TCRdb applying MiXCR to the multiplex PCR reads. Among hundreds of thousands of distinct CDR3 sequences listed, 11% to 15% were seen once. Sequencing used blood. The source of this sequence is a man over 45 with Graves' ophthalmopathy.

The DNA for the CDR3 is TGTGCCAGCAGCTTAGCATCCGGGACTAGCGGCGAGACCCAGTACTTC. Encoded protein: CASSLASGTSGETQYF. The chain joins TRBV7-9 to TRBJ2-5, with 11 positions matching TRBD2. CDR3 length equals 16 residues. V lost 0 bases, J lost 5 bases, and 5 bases stayed unmatched. CDR1 is SEHNR, CDR2 FQNEAQ, per germline (reference sequence).